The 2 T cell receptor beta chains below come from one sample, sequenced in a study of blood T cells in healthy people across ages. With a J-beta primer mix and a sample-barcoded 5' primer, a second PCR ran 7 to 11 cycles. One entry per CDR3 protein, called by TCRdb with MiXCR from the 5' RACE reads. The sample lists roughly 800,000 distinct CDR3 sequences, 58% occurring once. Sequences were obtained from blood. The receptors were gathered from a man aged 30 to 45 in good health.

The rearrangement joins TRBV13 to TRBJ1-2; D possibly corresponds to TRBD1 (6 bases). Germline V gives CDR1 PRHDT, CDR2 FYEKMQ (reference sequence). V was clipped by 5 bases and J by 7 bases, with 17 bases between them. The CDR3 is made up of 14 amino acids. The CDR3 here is CASSEVGGGTGYTF. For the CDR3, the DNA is TGTGCCAGCAGCGAAGTGGGGGGCGGAACTGGCTACACCTTC.

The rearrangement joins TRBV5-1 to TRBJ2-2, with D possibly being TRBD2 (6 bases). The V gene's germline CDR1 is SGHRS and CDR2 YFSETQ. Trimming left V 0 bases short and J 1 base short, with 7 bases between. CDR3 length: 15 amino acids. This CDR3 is CASSLAGLNTGELFF. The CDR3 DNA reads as TGCGCCAGCAGCTTGGCGGGACTGAACACCGGGGAGCTGTTTTTT.